The rows below give T cell receptor beta chains drawn from one sample of a study of T cell responses to AZD1222 COVID-19 vaccine. Produced via immunoSEQ multiplex PCR; TCRdb's table is partial and in-frame only. Counted here are 120,000 or so clones, 80% to 95% occurring once; the ten biggest clones make up 1.1%. The material was peripheral blood, obtained on day 0 of AZD1222 vaccination. The receptors stem from an adult in good health. Each CDR3 is given with its conserved first and last residue. D genes are given only for firm matches. Expanded clones are given a class, and other clones once, few, many or no size at all.

>NA|TRBJ2-1|TRBV2|NA
CASSGQGGSSEQFF
TGTGCCAGCAGTGGCCAGGGAGGTTCAAGTGAGCAGTTCTTC
>NA|TRBJ2-2|TRBV20-1|NA
CSARARGGLFF
TGCAGTGCTAGGGCCAGGGGGGGGCTGTTTTTT
>NA|TRBJ2-7|TRBV5-4|NA
CASSLGQSRSYEQYF
TGTGCCAGCAGCTTGGGACAGTCCCGCTCCTACGAGCAGTACTTC
>NA|TRBJ2-1|TRBV5-3|TRBD1
CARSLIGQGRGYNEQFF
TGTGCCAGAAGCCTTATTGGACAGGGTAGAGGTTACAATGAGCAGTTCTTC
>NA|TRBJ1-2|TRBV28|NA
CARAYGYTF
TGTGCTAGGGCCTATGGCTACACCTTC
>NA|TRBJ2-4|TRBV10-3|NA
CAISDPGLAKNIQYF
TGTGCCATCAGTGACCCCGGCCTAGCCAAAAACATTCAGTACTTC
>NA|TRBJ2-7|TRBV5-1|NA
CASSGGWGSYEQYF
TGCGCCAGCAGCGGAGGGTGGGGTAGCTACGAGCAGTACTTC
>NA|TRBJ1-5|TRBV28|NA
CASSQGLGGNQPQHF
TGTGCCAGCAGTCAGGGGTTGGGCGGAAATCAGCCCCAGCATTTT
>few|TRBJ2-3|TRBV19|NA
CASSRILGPGTDTQYF
TGTGCCAGTAGTAGAATCCTGGGACCCGGCACAGATACGCAGTATTTT
>NA|TRBJ1-3|TRBV3-1/TRBV3-2|TRBD1
CASSRPRQGARGNTIYF
TGTGCCAGCAGCCGACCCCGACAGGGGGCAAGGGGAAACACCATATATTTT
>NA|TRBJ1-2|TRBV5-4|NA
CASTDNSNYGYTF
TGTGCCAGCACAGACAACTCGAACTATGGCTACACCTTC